What follows are 30 T cell receptor beta chains derived from one specimen sequenced in a study of OX40 agonist ivuxolimab in advanced cancers. The protocol was immunoSEQ multiplex PCR, while the TCRdb copy is restricted to in-frame clones and leaves out a portion. The sample lists tens of thousands of clones; 82% were seen once. The sequenced sample was CD4+ or CD8+ T cells sorted from blood, obtained in a trial of the OX40 agonist ivuxolimab. These receptor sequences come from an adult with an advanced solid tumor such as melanoma, head and neck, liver or kidney cancer.

The rearrangement links TRBV5-4 to TRBJ2-2; TRBD2 is a possible D gene (6 bases). The CDR3 runs 17 residues. V lost 1 base and J 1 base, leaving 14 bases between the germline ends. From germline, CDR1 is SGHNT and CDR2 YYREEE (reference sequence). The CDR3 coding sequence is TGTGCCAGCAGCTTGTTTCCTCGGGGGAGGAACACCGGGGAGCTGTTTTTT. Amino acid sequence: CASSLFPRGRNTGELFF.

J is TRBJ1-3 and V is TRBV5-6; possibly TRBD1 for D (5 bases). The CDR3 loop spans 15 amino acids. Germline CDR1 SGHDT, CDR2 YYEEEE. The V gene lost 4 bases and the J gene lost 2 bases, with 13 bases spanning the gap. Written as DNA, the CDR3 is TGTGCCAGCAGCCCGGACCAGGGAGCTGGAAACACCATATATTTT. It encodes CASSPDQGAGNTIYF.

The V gene is TRBV9, the J gene TRBJ2-3; D ambiguous. With 0 bases removed from V and 1 base from J, the gap between germline ends came to 6 bases. The CDR3 extends over 14 amino acids. CDR1 SGDLS and CDR2 YYNGEE come from the germline V gene. The CDR3 nucleotides read TGTGCCAGCAGCGTAGGGTTGGGCACAGATACGCAGTATTTT. Its protein product is CASSVGLGTDTQYF.

The rearrangement uses TRBV4-2 and TRBJ1-2, with D possibly being TRBD1 (5 bases). The CDR3 extends over 17 amino acids. Germline CDR1 reads LGHNA; CDR2 reads YNFKEQ. V lost 6 bases to trimming and J lost 4 bases, with 24 bases between them. In DNA, the CDR3 is TGTGCCAGCAGTCGCCAGGCGGGGGGAATTGATGGCTATGGCTACACCTTC. Translated: CASSRQAGGIDGYGYTF.

V and J are TRBV28 and TRBJ2-2, with D tentatively TRBD2 (6 bases). Germline V gives CDR1 MDHEN, CDR2 SYDVKM. Trimming shortened V by 3 bases and J by 1 base, and 12 bases separated the two germline ends. The CDR3 is 16 residues long. CDR3: CASSFGRGLNTGELFF. The CDR3 bases are TGTGCCAGCAGTTTCGGGCGGGGCCTGAACACCGGGGAGCTGTTTTTT. Full variable domain (remainder filled in from reference TRBV28 and TRBJ2-2): DVKVTQSSRYLVKRTGEKVFLECVQDMDHENMFWYRQDPGLGLRLIYFSYDVKMKEKGDIPEGYSVSREKKERFSLILESASTNQTSMYLCASSFGRGLNTGELFFGEGSRLTVL.

V and J are TRBV7-2 and TRBJ1-4, with D unclear. V shed 3 bases and J shed 0 bases, with 11 bases lying between them. Germline V CDR1 and CDR2: SGHTA, FQGNSA. This CDR3 is 16 amino acids long. The CDR3 reads CASSFKTRATNEKLFF. As DNA, the CDR3 is TGTGCCAGCAGCTTTAAGACCCGTGCAACTAATGAAAAACTGTTTTTT.

The table lists this clone with a count of one. The J gene is TRBJ1-1, the V gene TRBV7-8, with D unresolved. Trimming pared 5 bases from V and 4 bases from J, leaving 5 bases between. The germline CDR1 and CDR2 sequences are SGHVS and FQNEAQ. The CDR3 is made up of 11 amino acids. The DNA for the CDR3 is TGTGCCAGCAGCCTGTTCACTGAAGCTTTCTTT. Residues: CASSLFTEAFF.

This chain joins TRBV11-2 and TRBJ2-5; D remains unclear. Deletions cut 0 bases from V and 3 bases from J, with 8 bases between. The CDR3 length is 14 residues. Per the germline V gene, CDR1 is SGHAT and CDR2 is FQNNGV. This CDR3 reads CASSLDLVEETQYF. Written as DNA, the CDR3 is TGTGCCAGCAGCTTAGATCTAGTAGAAGAGACCCAGTACTTC.

This clone showed up just once. This sequence joins TRBV6-1 and TRBJ2-7; no reliable D call. The V gene lost 7 bases and the J gene lost 2 bases, with 9 bases spanning the gap. This CDR3 is built from 12 residues. Germline lookup yields CDR1 MNHNS and CDR2 SASEGT. CDR3 in amino acids: CASTGTTYEQYF. CDR3 sequence (DNA): TGTGCCAGCACCGGAACCACCTACGAGCAGTACTTC.

V is TRBV7-8 and J is TRBJ2-3; no clear D gene. Germline V gene data show CDR1 as SGHVS and CDR2 as FQNEAQ. The CDR3 has 12 residues. V lost 5 bases to trimming and J lost 2 bases, with 5 bases between them. In DNA form, the CDR3 reads TGTGCCAGCAGCATGACCACAGATACGCAGTATTTT. It encodes CASSMTTDTQYF.

This chain's CDR3 is CASSKRDRVDYEQYF. Here the CDR3 DNA reads TGTGCCAGCAGCAAACGGGACAGGGTAGATTACGAGCAGTACTTC. The V and J genes are TRBV11-2 and TRBJ2-7, with TRBD1 matching over 9 bases. The V segment lost 5 bases and the J segment 4 bases; nucleotides outside the gene matches: 9. CDR3 size: 15 residues. CDR1 SGHAT and CDR2 FQNNGV come from the germline V gene.

The rearrangement joins TRBV6-1 to TRBJ2-3; 9 nucleotides match TRBD2. Germline lookup yields CDR1 MNHNS and CDR2 SASEGT. The CDR3 is made up of 18 amino acids. Losses at the gene ends were 3 bases for V and 4 bases for J; bases not matched to a gene: 14. Written as DNA, the CDR3 is TGTGCCAGCAGTGACCGTAGCGGGAGTAAAGGGGTGGCAGATACGCAGTATTTT. Residues: CASSDRSGSKGVADTQYF.

V is TRBV5-5 and J is TRBJ2-3; D call uncertain. There are 13 residues in the CDR3. Between the trimmed V and J ends, which lost 1 base and 5 bases, there was a span of 8 bases. The germline CDR1 and CDR2 sequences are SGHKS and YYEKEE (reference sequence). The DNA of the CDR3 is TGTGCCAGCAGCTTGTTTGTGGGAGATACGCAGTATTTT. This gives the protein CASSLFVGDTQYF.

This clone turned up a few times. The rearrangement joins TRBV6-5 to TRBJ2-5, with D unclear. This CDR3 region has 12 residues. Germline CDR1 and CDR2: MNHEY and SVGAGI. V was shortened by 5 bases and J by 4 bases, with 8 bases between the two germline ends. The CDR3 is CASSRRLETQYF. The CDR3 coding sequence is TGTGCCAGCAGTCGACGACTAGAGACCCAGTACTTC.

This sequence joins TRBV18 and TRBJ2-1; D is ambiguous. Trimming took 1 base from V and 1 from J, leaving 14 bases between them. Germline V gene sequence: CDR1 KGHSH, CDR2 LQKENI. This CDR3 contains 17 residues. The CDR3 bases are TGTGCCAGCTCACCACAGATTTTTAAAGGGTCCTACAATGAGCAGTTCTTC. Protein sequence: CASSPQIFKGSYNEQFF.

This chain joins TRBV2 and TRBJ2-3; 10 bases are shared with TRBD2. With V trimmed by 6 bases and J by 2 bases, 8 bases remained unmatched. The V gene's germline CDR1 is SNHLY and CDR2 FYNNEI. There are 16 residues in the CDR3. CDR3 coding DNA: TGTGCCAGCAGGGTTCTAGCGGGGGCCATCACAGATACGCAGTATTTT. Encoded protein: CASRVLAGAITDTQYF. Combining the CDR3 with reference TRBV2 and TRBJ2-3 gives the whole variable domain EPEVTQTPSHQVTQMGQEVILRCVPISNHLYFYWYRQILGQKVEFLVSFYNNEISEKSEIFDDQFSVERPDGSNFTLKIRSTKLEDSAMYFCASRVLAGAITDTQYFGPGTRLTVL.

The rearrangement uses TRBV30 and TRBJ2-1, with D uncertain. This CDR3 contains 12 residues. V lost 0 bases and J 13 bases, leaving 13 bases between the germline ends. Germline V gene data show CDR1 as GTSNPN and CDR2 as SVGIG (reference sequence). CDR3 in amino acids: CAWSVSVALQFF. CDR3 in DNA: TGTGCCTGGAGTGTATCTGTCGCTTTACAGTTCTTC.

In the case of this clone: This sample includes further DNA sequences coding for the same CDR3. V gene TRBV30 combines with J gene TRBJ1-2; D remains ambiguous. V was clipped by 0 bases and J by 5 bases, with 7 bases between them. The CDR3 extends over 12 amino acids. CDR1 and CDR2 (germline): GTSNPN, SVGIG (reference sequence). CDR3 loop: CAWSVGRYGYTF. The CDR3 DNA reads as TGTGCCTGGAGTGTAGGGCGTTATGGCTACACCTTC. The full variable domain, completed using reference TRBV30 and TRBJ1-2, is SQTIHQWPATLVQPVGSPLSLECTVEGTSNPNLYWYRQAAGRGLQLLFYSVGIGQISSEVPQNLSASRPQDRQFILSSKKLLLSDSGFYLCAWSVGRYGYTFGSGTRLTVV.

This rearrangement joins TRBV18 to TRBJ2-4, with D tentatively TRBD1 or TRBD2 (5 bases each). This CDR3 has 14 residues. V was trimmed by 5 bases and J by 6 bases, leaving 14 bases between them. Germline CDR1 reads KGHSH; CDR2 reads LQKENI. The CDR3 nucleotides are TGTGCCAGCTCAGCCGTCGACAGCGGAAACATTCAGTACTTC. It codes for CASSAVDSGNIQYF.

This clone was found a few times. This chain uses TRBV9 with TRBJ2-2; possible D gene TRBD1, 6 bases. The CDR3 is made up of 14 amino acids. Between the trimmed V and J ends, which lost 0 bases and 6 bases, there was a span of 9 bases. The germline V gene has CDR1 SGDLS and CDR2 YYNGEE. The CDR3 nucleotides read TGTGCCAGCAGCGTAGTTAACAGGGCCGGGGAGCTGTTTTTT. This gives the protein CASSVVNRAGELFF.

The chain combines TRBV9 with TRBJ1-6; D call uncertain. The V gene lost 0 bases and the J gene lost 6 bases, with 7 bases spanning the gap. Germline V lookup: CDR1 SGDLS, CDR2 YYNGEE. The length of the CDR3 is 14 residues. The CDR3: CASSVGQTNSPLHF. The DNA of the CDR3 is TGTGCCAGCAGCGTAGGGCAGACTAATTCACCCCTCCACTTT.

The chain links TRBV5-6 to TRBJ2-5, with D perhaps TRBD1 (5 bases). The germline V gene encodes CDR1 SGHDT and CDR2 YYEEEE. The CDR3 loop spans 13 amino acids. With 4 bases removed from V and 1 base from J, the gap between germline ends came to 8 bases. The CDR3 loop reads CASSARVQETQYF. In nucleotides, the CDR3 is TGTGCCAGCAGCGCCAGGGTCCAAGAGACCCAGTACTTC.

The chain carries TRBV5-6 and TRBJ2-3; D may be TRBD2 (6 bases). Germline loops: CDR1 SGHDT, CDR2 YYEEEE. The CDR3 runs 13 residues. Trimming removed 6 bases at V and 0 bases at J, with 8 bases between. The CDR3 here is CASKGLSTDTQYF. In nucleotides, the CDR3 is TGTGCCAGCAAGGGACTGAGCACAGATACGCAGTATTTT.

Only a few counts were recorded for this clone. V usage is TRBV7-6 and J usage is TRBJ2-7, with D possibly TRBD2 on 6 matching bases. Per germline, CDR1 SGHVS and CDR2 FNYEAQ. CDR3 length: 14 amino acids. V lost 4 bases, J lost 0 bases, and 10 bases lay in between. The CDR3 DNA sequence: TGTGCCAGCAGCTCTAGCGTGAGCTCCTACGAGCAGTACTTC. Translating it yields CASSSSVSSYEQYF.

This rearrangement joins TRBV4-1 to TRBJ2-3, with D perhaps assigned TRBD1 or TRBD2 (5 bases each). This CDR3 region has 17 residues. Trimming stripped 0 bases from V and 4 bases from J, with 17 bases between. Germline assignment: CDR1 MGHRA and CDR2 YSYEKL. The CDR3 region is CASSQEGWDEESDTQYF. The CDR3 DNA reads TGCGCCAGCAGCCAAGAGGGGTGGGACGAAGAATCAGATACGCAGTATTTT.

The chain combines TRBV6-6 with TRBJ1-2; D unclear. CDR1 and CDR2 from the germline V gene are MNHNY and SVGAGI (reference sequence). Trimming stripped 0 bases from V and 0 bases from J, with 8 bases between. This CDR3 has 15 residues. The CDR3 region has the DNA TGTGCCAGCAGTTACTCGAACACGGCTAACTATGGCTACACCTTC. Translating gives CASSYSNTANYGYTF.

This clone was recorded a few times. The chain joins TRBV6-1 to TRBJ1-1, with unresolved D. From germline, CDR1 is MNHNS and CDR2 SASEGT. V was shortened by 2 bases and J by 4 bases, with 11 bases between the two germline ends. This CDR3 region has 14 residues. The CDR3 is CASSENNLGTEAFF. CDR3 in DNA: TGTGCCAGCAGTGAAAACAACTTGGGCACTGAAGCTTTCTTT.

This chain connects TRBV5-1 to TRBJ1-2; TRBD1 is a possible D gene (5 bases). This CDR3 is 15 amino acids long. Trimming took off 0 bases at V and 10 bases at J, with 19 bases between the two ends. Germline V lookup: CDR1 SGHRS, CDR2 YFSETQ. Here the CDR3 DNA reads TGCGCCAGCAGCTTGGCCAGGGCAGGGCCGGCCACCTACACCTTC. The encoded protein is CASSLARAGPATYTF.

V and J are TRBV11-2 and TRBJ2-5, with D perhaps given as TRBD1 or TRBD2 (5 bases each). The CDR3 is 14 amino acids. Trimming took off 3 bases at V and 3 bases at J, with 11 bases between the two ends. From germline, CDR1 is SGHAT and CDR2 FQNNGV. The CDR3 DNA sequence: TGTGCCAGCAGCTTGGGACGCGTTAAAGAGACCCAGTACTTC. This codes for CASSLGRVKETQYF.

In this sample, this clone turned up once. This chain joins TRBV14 and TRBJ1-6, with D possibly matching TRBD1 (5 bases). CDR1 is SGHDN, CDR2 FVKESK, per germline. V lost 5 bases to trimming and J lost 6 bases, with 8 bases between them. The CDR3 loop spans 13 amino acids. The CDR3 spells CASSTQGNSPLHF. The CDR3 DNA follows: TGTGCCAGCAGCACCCAGGGTAATTCACCCCTCCACTTT. Drawing the rest from reference TRBV14 and TRBJ1-6, the complete variable domain is EAGVTQFPSHSVIEKGQTVTLRCDPISGHDNLYWYRRVMGKEIKFLLHFVKESKQDESGMPNNRFLAERTGGTYSTLKVQPAELEDSGVYFCASSTQGNSPLHFGNGTRLTVT.